A selection of T cell receptor beta chains follows, all from one sample in a study of blood T cell repertoires in COVID-19. Repertoires were generated with immunoSEQ multiplex PCR, while TCRdb's copy carries only in-frame clones and drops some. The data contain about 360,000 clones, more than 65% of them singletons. Sequenced sample: peripheral blood. Receptors were obtained from a human donor with acute or convalescent COVID-19. The donor label of this sample is uncertain. CDR3s include the opening cysteine and the closing phenylalanine or tryptophan. A D gene is named only where the DNA matches it firmly. The size entry is marked missing in some rows and otherwise reads once, few, many or a size class.

CDR3: CATVTPGTGDLGTQYF
DNA: TGTGCCACCGTCACTCCCGGGACAGGGGACTTGGGGACGCAGTATTTT
size: .
J: TRBJ2-3
D: TRBD1
V: TRBV7-9

CDR3: CASSPQPTGRNSPLHF
DNA: TGTGCCAGCAGCCCACAACCGACAGGGAGAAATTCACCCCTCCACTTT
size: .
J: TRBJ1-6
D: TRBD1
V: TRBV5-5

CDR3: CSVLSSGEIYGYTF
DNA: TGCAGCGTTCTCAGCTCGGGGGAGATCTATGGCTACACCTTC
size: .
J: TRBJ1-2
D: .
V: TRBV29-1

CDR3: CASRKGQIYEQYF
DNA: TGTGCCAGCAGAAAGGGACAGATCTACGAGCAGTACTTC
size: .
J: TRBJ2-7
D: TRBD1
V: TRBV12-3/TRBV12-4

CDR3: CASRAGSVEGEQYF
DNA: TGTGCCAGCCGGGCAGGCTCGGTGGAGGGCGAGCAGTACTTC
size: .
J: TRBJ2-7
D: .
V: TRBV4-2

CDR3: CASSRRDRGRSGSPLHF
DNA: TGTGCCAGCAGCCGACGGGACAGGGGGAGGTCGGGCTCACCCCTCCACTTT
size: few
J: TRBJ1-6
D: TRBD1
V: TRBV3-1/TRBV3-2

CDR3: CASRSTSGDVTQYF
DNA: TGCGCCAGCAGGAGTACTAGCGGGGACGTGACCCAGTACTTC
size: .
J: TRBJ2-5
D: TRBD2
V: TRBV5-1

CDR3: CASSFSGRSREQYF
DNA: TGTGCCAGCAGCTTCAGTGGGAGGTCTCGGGAGCAGTACTTC
size: few
J: TRBJ2-7
D: .
V: TRBV7-9

CDR3: CASRPGLRTDTQYF
DNA: TGTGCCAGCAGGCCGGGACTCCGCACAGATACGCAGTATTTT
size: .
J: TRBJ2-3
D: .
V: TRBV6-6

CDR3: CASSGTGLMGEAFF
DNA: TGCGCCAGCAGCGGGACAGGGCTTATGGGTGAAGCTTTCTTT
size: .
J: TRBJ1-1
D: TRBD1
V: TRBV5-1

CDR3: CASSESLFSTQYF
DNA: TGTGCCAGCAGTGAATCCCTCTTCAGTACGCAGTATTTT
size: .
J: TRBJ2-3
D: .
V: TRBV6-1

CDR3: CASSPNPGHQIGELFF
DNA: TGTGCCAGCTCACCAAATCCGGGACACCAGATCGGGGAGCTGTTTTTT
size: .
J: TRBJ2-2
D: .
V: TRBV18

CDR3: CASSMTGNYGYTF
DNA: TGTGCCAGCAGCATGACAGGGAACTATGGCTACACCTTC
size: .
J: TRBJ1-2
D: TRBD1
V: TRBV11-2

CDR3: CASSQWTHMNTEAFF
DNA: TGTGCCAGCAGCCAATGGACACATATGAACACTGAAGCTTTCTTT
size: .
J: TRBJ1-1
D: .
V: TRBV5-5

CDR3: CASSRNSGSYNEQFF
DNA: TGTGCCAGCAGTCGAAATAGCGGATCCTACAATGAGCAGTTCTTC
size: few
J: TRBJ2-1
D: .
V: TRBV7-9

CDR3: CASSLFRRVGNQPQHF
DNA: TGTGCCAGCAGTTTATTTCGGCGGGTTGGCAATCAGCCCCAGCATTTT
size: .
J: TRBJ1-5
D: .
V: TRBV28

CDR3: CASSFGLAQETQYF
DNA: TGCGCCAGCAGCTTCGGACTGGCTCAAGAGACCCAGTACTTC
size: .
J: TRBJ2-5
D: .
V: TRBV5-1

CDR3: CASSPPTGTGGEKLFF
DNA: TGCGCCAGCAGCCCCCCGACCGGGACAGGAGGTGAAAAACTGTTTTTT
size: few
J: TRBJ1-4
D: TRBD1
V: TRBV5-1

CDR3: CASSVGGSKIEQYF
DNA: TGTGCCAGCAGCGTAGGGGGCTCTAAAATCGAGCAGTACTTC
size: few
J: TRBJ2-7
D: .
V: TRBV9

CDR3: CASSYSNRRGTEAFF
DNA: TGTGCCAGCAGTTACTCGAACAGAAGAGGGACTGAAGCTTTCTTT
size: .
J: TRBJ1-1
D: .
V: TRBV6-5

CDR3: CASSALAGGFNEQFF
DNA: TGTGCCAGCAGTGCTTTAGCGGGGGGCTTTAATGAGCAGTTCTTC
size: once
J: TRBJ2-1
D: TRBD2
V: TRBV2

CDR3: CASSIGGGGATQYF
DNA: TGTGCCAGTAGTATAGGAGGGGGGGGTGCGACCCAGTACTTC
size: .
J: TRBJ2-5
D: .
V: TRBV19

CDR3: CASRGDRGLGKLFF
DNA: TGTGCCAGCAGGGGGGACAGGGGGCTTGGAAAACTGTTTTTT
size: few
J: TRBJ1-4
D: TRBD1
V: TRBV6-6

CDR3: CASSRQLNTGELFF
DNA: TGTGCCAGTAGTCGACAGTTAAACACCGGGGAGCTGTTTTTT
size: .
J: TRBJ2-2
D: .
V: TRBV19

CDR3: CSASKGDQPQHF
DNA: TGCAGTGCTAGTAAGGGGGATCAGCCCCAGCATTTT
size: .
J: TRBJ1-5
D: .
V: TRBV20-1

CDR3: CASSYADRGNTIYF
DNA: TGTGCCAGCAGTTACGCGGACAGGGGAAACACCATATATTTT
size: few
J: TRBJ1-3
D: TRBD1
V: TRBV6-6

CDR3: CASRLAQKGDRGQETQYF
DNA: TGTGCAAGTCGCTTAGCTCAAAAGGGGGACAGGGGTCAAGAGACCCAGTACTTC
size: .
J: TRBJ2-5
D: .
V: TRBV12-2

CDR3: CASSQGHSGGTDTQYF
DNA: TGTGCCAGCAGCCAAGGGCATTCGGGGGGCACAGATACGCAGTATTTT
size: .
J: TRBJ2-3
D: .
V: TRBV4-2

CDR3: CAWSVGGVLADTQYF
DNA: TGTGCCTGGAGTGTAGGCGGGGTCTTAGCAGATACGCAGTATTTT
size: .
J: TRBJ2-3
D: .
V: TRBV30

CDR3: CASSFSAEGSYEQYF
DNA: TGTGCCAGCAGCTTTAGCGCGGAAGGCTCCTACGAGCAGTACTTC
size: .
J: TRBJ2-7
D: .
V: TRBV7-2

CDR3: CASSAQGNTEAFF
DNA: TGCGCCAGCAGCGCACAGGGGAACACTGAAGCTTTCTTT
size: .
J: TRBJ1-1
D: .
V: TRBV5-1

CDR3: CASSLNGGYSTDTQYF
DNA: TGCGCCAGCAGCCTCAACGGGGGATATTCCACAGATACGCAGTATTTT
size: .
J: TRBJ2-3
D: .
V: TRBV5-1

CDR3: CASSSGTGGHYGYTF
DNA: TGTGCCAGCAGCTCCGGGACAGGGGGCCACTATGGCTACACCTTC
size: .
J: TRBJ1-2
D: TRBD1
V: TRBV5-5

CDR3: CASSQLDRGLLNTEAFF
DNA: TGTGCCAGCAGCCAATTGGACAGGGGGCTTTTGAACACTGAAGCTTTCTTT
size: .
J: TRBJ1-1
D: TRBD1
V: TRBV16

CDR3: CASSQTSSLGNEQFF
DNA: TGTGCCAGCAGCCAGACTAGTTCCCTGGGTAATGAGCAGTTCTTC
size: .
J: TRBJ2-1
D: .
V: TRBV3-1/TRBV3-2

CDR3: CAWTGQGGSPLHF
DNA: TGTGCCTGGACGGGGCAGGGGGGATCACCCCTCCACTTT
size: .
J: TRBJ1-6
D: TRBD1
V: TRBV30

CDR3: CASSFWDRVSPLHF
DNA: TGTGCCAGCAGCTTCTGGGACAGGGTTTCACCCCTCCACTTT
size: .
J: TRBJ1-6
D: TRBD1
V: TRBV5-6